The rows below give T cell receptor beta chains drawn from one sample of a study of Graves' ophthalmopathy and Graves' hyperthyroidism. MiXCR, applied by TCRdb to the multiplex PCR reads, yields one record per CDR3 protein. This sample yields hundreds of thousands of distinct CDR3 sequences, of which roughly 20% are seen a single time; roughly 3% belongs to the top ten. Sequencing used peripheral blood. The receptors were sampled from a woman aged 18-29 years with stable Graves' hyperthyroidism. CDR3s include the opening cysteine and the closing phenylalanine or tryptophan. The D gene is left open where the match is weak. The size of a clone is reported for some rows only, either as once, few or many, or as a class for expanded clones.

V gene	J gene	D gene	clone size	CDR3 DNA	CDR3 protein
TRBV19	TRBJ2-5	.	many	TGTGCCAGTAGTAGGGCCTTTCAAGAGACCCAGTACTTC	CASSRAFQETQYF
TRBV27	TRBJ1-2	.	many	TGTGCCAGCTCATATTCCGTACAGGCGGGCGGCTACACCTTC	CASSYSVQAGGYTF
TRBV12-3/TRBV12-4	TRBJ2-5	.	.	TGTGCCAGCAGCTCCCAACCCAGGGTGCGAGAGACCCAGTACTTC	CASSSQPRVRETQYF
TRBV30	TRBJ2-2	.	.	TGTGCCTGGATCCCCGGGACAACGAACACCGGGGAGCTGTTTTTT	CAWIPGTTNTGELFF
TRBV4-1	TRBJ2-7	.	many	TGCGCCAGCAGCCAGGCCCTTTTTAGCTCCTACGAGCAGTACTTC	CASSQALFSSYEQYF
TRBV13	TRBJ1-1	TRBD1	many	TGTGCCAGCACCGGACAGGGGGTTACTGAAGCTTTCTTT	CASTGQGVTEAFF
TRBV3-1	TRBJ2-7	TRBD1	many	TGTGCCAGCAGCCAAGGGCAGGGGGTGGACGAGCAGTACTTC	CASSQGQGVDEQYF
TRBV12-3/TRBV12-4	TRBJ2-5	TRBD1	once	TGTGCCAGCAGCTTTGGACAGGGGGGCATTGAGACCCAGTACTTC	CASSFGQGGIETQYF
TRBV28	TRBJ1-6	TRBD1	.	TGTGCCAGCAGTTCCTTGGACAGGGGATCTTCACCCCTCCACTTT	CASSSLDRGSSPLHF
TRBV28	TRBJ1-6	.	.	TGTGCCAGCAGTTCCGGGACAACCAATTCACCCCTCCACTTT	CASSSGTTNSPLHF
TRBV6-5	TRBJ1-1	.	many	TGTGCCAGCAGTTACTCTAGCCACGGGAACACTGAAGCTTTCTTT	CASSYSSHGNTEAFF
TRBV20-1	TRBJ1-5	TRBD1	many	TGCAGTGCTAGAGATCACAGTCTTACAGGGGTTAGACAGCCCCAGCATTTT	CSARDHSLTGVRQPQHF
TRBV7-2	TRBJ2-2	.	many	TGTGCCAGCAGCTTCAAAGTCGGGGCCCCCGGGGAGCTGTTTTTT	CASSFKVGAPGELFF
TRBV20-1	TRBJ2-2	.	many	TGCAGTGCTAGAGGCCCGAGCACCGGGGAGCTGTTTTTT	CSARGPSTGELFF
TRBV4-2	TRBJ2-6	.	.	TGTGCCAGCAGCCAAGATACGGACAGCCACTCTGGGGCCAACGTCCTGACTTTC	CASSQDTDSHSGANVLTF
TRBV12-3/TRBV12-4	TRBJ1-1	.	.	TGTGCCAGCAGTTTTTACCGAAGAAACACTGAAGCTTTCTTT	CASSFYRRNTEAFF
TRBV6-1	TRBJ2-7	TRBD1	.	TGTGCCAGCAGTCCTACAGGGGGCGAGTCCTACGAGCAGTACTTC	CASSPTGGESYEQYF
TRBV7-8	TRBJ1-2	.	many	TGTGCCAGCAGCTTAGCGCGGCAGTCGGAACTCGCGGGCTACACCTTC	CASSLARQSELAGYTF
TRBV4-2	TRBJ2-7	TRBD2	many	TGTGCCAGCAGCCAAGGGCGGGAGGTACCCTACGAGCAGTACTTC	CASSQGREVPYEQYF
TRBV14	TRBJ2-5	TRBD2	.	TGTGCCAGCAGCCCTAGCGGGATATGGGAGACCCAGTACTTC	CASSPSGIWETQYF
TRBV7-9	TRBJ1-1	.	many	TGTGCCAGCGGGGGCAGGCGGAACACTGAAGCTTTCTTT	CASGGRRNTEAFF